The 9 T cell receptor beta chains reported below all come from one sample, sequenced in a study of vaccination effects on CD4 cells after COVID-19. Profiling relied on immunoSEQ multiplex PCR, and the TCRdb table lists in-frame clones only, not all of them. The sample includes 20,000 to 30,000 clones, about three quarters seen only once; the top ten take roughly 21%. No cognate antigen is known for these TCRs. Using viral peptide pools, the ViraFEST assay grew out antigen-specific CD4+ T cells prior to sequencing. Having been cultured for about ten days, the cells underwent CD4+ T cell isolation. The person had PCR-confirmed SARS-CoV-2 infection between March and December 2020. Sequenced here: CD4+ T cells from PBMCs cultured with HCoV-NL63 spike peptides, sampled before COVID-19 vaccination. The receptors originated from a human donor who had a prior SARS-CoV-2 infection.

The chain uses TRBV4-1 and TRBJ2-7; TRBD1 is a possible D gene (6 bases). CDR3 size: 13 residues. Trimming cost V 4 bases and J 6 bases, with 13 bases left between them. The germline V gene has CDR1 MGHRA and CDR2 YSYEKL. Here the CDR3 reads CASSPREGGEQYF. The CDR3 bases are TGCGCCAGCAGCCCTAGGGAAGGGGGCGAGCAGTACTTC.

The V call is TRBV10-3, the J call TRBJ1-1, with D possibly matching TRBD1 (6 bases). Trimming cost V 5 bases and J 4 bases, with 14 bases left between them. This CDR3 comprises 14 residues. Germline V lookup: CDR1 ENHRY, CDR2 SYGVKD. DNA for the CDR3: TGTGCCATCAGTAGGGACAAGGGTTCCACTGAAGCTTTCTTT. It is translated as CAISRDKGSTEAFF.

The rearrangement joins TRBV5-1 to TRBJ2-5; weak D call: TRBD2 (5 bases). The germline V and J ends were trimmed by 2 bases and 5 bases, with 16 bases remaining between them. The CDR3 loop spans 15 amino acids. Germline assignment: CDR1 SGHRS and CDR2 YFSETQ. In DNA, the CDR3 is TGCGCCAGCAGCTTTAGGGAATTTGGGGAGGAGACCCAGTACTTC. Its protein product is CASSFREFGEETQYF.

CDR3 sequence (DNA): TGTGCCAGCAGCCCCCTGGGGGGCGGCGAGCAGTACTTC. Its protein is CASSPLGGGEQYF. This chain links TRBV6-5 with TRBJ2-7; either TRBD1 or TRBD2 may fit D (6 bases each). This CDR3 comprises 13 residues. Between the trimmed V and J ends, which lost 6 bases and 6 bases, there was a span of 15 bases. Germline-derived CDR1 and CDR2 are MNHEY and SVGAGI.

This clone was recorded a few times. The genes are TRBV7-9 and TRBJ2-5, with TRBD2 matching 10 bases. The junction had 7 bases not matched to a gene; V was cut back by 4 bases and J by 5 bases. Germline-derived CDR1 and CDR2 are SEHNR and FQNEAQ (reference sequence). CDR3 length: 15 amino acids. As DNA, the CDR3 is TGTGCCAGCAGCTCACTAGCGGGAAACCCGGAGACCCAGTACTTC. It codes for CASSSLAGNPETQYF.

This chain links TRBV28 with TRBJ2-1; the D is unclear. CDR3 length equals 12 residues. Trimming shortened V by 4 bases and J by 5 bases, and 6 bases separated the two germline ends. Germline V gene lookup returns CDR1 MDHEN and CDR2 SYDVKM. The CDR3 sequence is CASSSHNNEQFF. In nucleotides, the CDR3 is TGTGCCAGCAGTTCTCATAACAATGAGCAGTTCTTC.

The chain is built from TRBV5-1 and TRBJ2-2; TRBD1 agrees at 10 bases. The CDR3 contains 15 residues. V lost 3 bases to trimming and J lost 3 bases; unmatched junction nucleotides: 2. The germline CDR1 and CDR2 sequences are SGHRS and YFSETQ. The CDR3 nucleotides are TGCGCCAGCAGCTCGGGACAGGGGCACACCGGGGAGCTGTTTTTT. Translated, it gives CASSSGQGHTGELFF.

V usage is TRBV7-2 and J usage is TRBJ2-7; 13 bases agree with TRBD2. This CDR3 spans 15 amino acids. Germline values: CDR1 SGHTA, CDR2 FQGNSA. Trimming removed 5 bases from V and 4 bases from J; junction bases left unmatched: 5. The CDR3 loop is CASSHRLAGGYEQYF. The CDR3 bases are TGTGCCAGCAGCCACCGACTAGCGGGAGGTTACGAGCAGTACTTC.

The rearrangement uses TRBV6-1 and TRBJ2-3; the match to TRBD2 covers 16 bases. Losses at the gene ends were 3 bases for V and 11 bases for J; bases not matched to a gene: 8. Germline V CDR1 and CDR2: MNHNS, SASEGT. The CDR3 is made up of 16 amino acids. CDR3: CASSDTGLAGGGRQYF. CDR3 sequence (DNA): TGTGCCAGCAGTGATACGGGACTAGCGGGGGGGGGCAGGCAGTATTTT.